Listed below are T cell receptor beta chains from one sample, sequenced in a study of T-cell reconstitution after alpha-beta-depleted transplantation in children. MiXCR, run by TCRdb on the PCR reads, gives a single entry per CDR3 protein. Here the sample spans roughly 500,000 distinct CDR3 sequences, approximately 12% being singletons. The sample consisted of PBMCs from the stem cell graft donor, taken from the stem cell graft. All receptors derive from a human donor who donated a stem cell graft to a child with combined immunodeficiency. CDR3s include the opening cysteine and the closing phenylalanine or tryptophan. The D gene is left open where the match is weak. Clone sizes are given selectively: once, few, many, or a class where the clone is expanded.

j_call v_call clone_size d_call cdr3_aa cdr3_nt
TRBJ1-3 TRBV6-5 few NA CASSFSSTGNTIYF TGTGCCAGCAGTTTCAGTTCTACTGGAAACACCATATATTTT
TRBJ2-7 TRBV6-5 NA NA CASSSRAISSEQYF TGTGCCAGCAGTTCGCGGGCCATCTCGAGCGAGCAGTACTTC
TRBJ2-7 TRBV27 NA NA CASSDGGPYEQYF TGTGCCAGCAGTGACGGGGGCCCCTACGAGCAGTACTTC
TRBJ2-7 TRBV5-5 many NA CASSFGFEQYF TGTGCCAGCAGCTTTGGGTTCGAGCAGTACTTC
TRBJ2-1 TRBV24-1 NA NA CATSQDRGLAGAAGESEQFF TGTGCCACCAGTCAAGACAGGGGGTTAGCGGGAGCCGCCGGGGAGAGTGAGCAGTTCTTC
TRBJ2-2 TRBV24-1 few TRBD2 CATSDPGGTSRPGELFF TGTGCCACCAGTGATCCGGGGGGGACTAGCCGGCCCGGGGAGCTGTTTTTT
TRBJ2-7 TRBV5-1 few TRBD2 CASSLAAQREVPYEQYF TGCGCCAGCAGCTTGGCAGCTCAGCGGGAGGTCCCCTACGAGCAGTACTTC
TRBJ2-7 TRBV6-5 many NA CASSYLQGTTYEQYF TGTGCCAGCAGTTACTTGCAGGGAACCACCTACGAGCAGTACTTC
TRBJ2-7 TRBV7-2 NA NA CASSLYPGTYEQYF TGTGCCAGCAGCTTATACCCAGGGACCTACGAGCAGTACTTC
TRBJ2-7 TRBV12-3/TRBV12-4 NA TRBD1 CASSPMDRGNYEQYF TGTGCCAGCAGTCCCATGGACAGGGGGAACTACGAGCAGTACTTC
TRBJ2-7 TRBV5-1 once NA CASSRTDGVEQYF TGCGCCAGCAGTAGGACGGACGGTGTCGAGCAGTACTTC
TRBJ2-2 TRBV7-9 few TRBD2 CASSSTRAGGQEGELFF TGTGCCAGCAGCTCCACCCGAGCGGGAGGACAAGAAGGGGAGCTGTTTTTT
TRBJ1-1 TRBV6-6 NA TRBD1 CASSYHRQGGAFF TGTGCCAGCAGTTACCACAGACAGGGCGGCGCTTTCTTT
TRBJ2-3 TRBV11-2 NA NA CASSFWTSDTQYF TGTGCCAGCAGTTTCTGGACTTCGGATACGCAGTATTTT
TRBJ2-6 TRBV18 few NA CASSHPPVGSGANVLTF TGTGCCAGCTCACATCCCCCCGTGGGATCCGGGGCCAACGTCCTGACTTTC
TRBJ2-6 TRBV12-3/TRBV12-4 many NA CASSFQTSGANVLTF TGTGCCAGCAGTTTCCAAACCTCTGGGGCCAACGTCCTGACTTTC
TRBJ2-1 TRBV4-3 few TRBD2 CASSQSGRPYNEQFF TGCGCCAGCAGTCAGAGCGGGAGACCCTACAATGAGCAGTTCTTC
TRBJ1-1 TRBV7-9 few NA CASSLAQVETEAFF TGTGCCAGCAGCTTAGCGCAGGTAGAAACTGAAGCTTTCTTT
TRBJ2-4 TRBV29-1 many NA CSVGGQNIQYF TGCAGCGTTGGGGGTCAAAACATTCAGTACTTC
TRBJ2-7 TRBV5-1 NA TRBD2 CASSPVAGTRSNEQYF TGCGCCAGCAGCCCCGTTGCGGGGACTAGATCAAACGAGCAGTACTTC
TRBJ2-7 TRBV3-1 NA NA CASSPLEPRHEQYF TGTGCCAGCAGCCCCTTAGAGCCCAGACACGAGCAGTACTTC
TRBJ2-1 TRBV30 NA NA CAWRRPRDNEQFF TGTGCCTGGAGAAGACCCCGCGACAATGAGCAGTTCTTC
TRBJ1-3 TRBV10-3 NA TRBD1 CAISESRTGGLGNTIYF TGTGCCATCAGTGAGTCCAGGACAGGGGGCCTTGGAAACACCATATATTTT
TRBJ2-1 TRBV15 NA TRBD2 CATSRDLLAGENEQFF TGTGCCACCAGCAGAGATCTACTAGCGGGAGAAAATGAGCAGTTCTTC
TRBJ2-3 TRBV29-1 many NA CSAYEWSGTDTQYF TGCAGCGCCTACGAATGGTCGGGCACAGATACGCAGTATTTT
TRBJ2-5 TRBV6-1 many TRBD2 CASSEALRASGGIQETQYF TGTGCCAGCAGTGAAGCGCTTCGGGCTAGCGGGGGAATCCAAGAGACCCAGTACTTC
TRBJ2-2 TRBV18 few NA CASSFNRENTGELFF TGTGCCAGCTCATTTAACAGGGAGAACACCGGGGAGCTGTTTTTT
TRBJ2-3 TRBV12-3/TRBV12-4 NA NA CASSFGGKDTQYF TGTGCCAGCAGTTTTGGCGGGAAAGATACGCAGTATTTT
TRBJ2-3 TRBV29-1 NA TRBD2 CSVEAGVGTDTQYF TGCAGCGTTGAGGCGGGAGTTGGAACAGATACGCAGTATTTT
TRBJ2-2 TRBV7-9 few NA CASSPRIRTGELFF TGTGCCAGCAGCCCACGCATTCGCACCGGGGAGCTGTTTTTT
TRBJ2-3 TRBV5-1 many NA CASSPTSGTDTQYF TGTGCCAGCAGCCCCACGAGCGGGACAGATACGCAGTATTTT
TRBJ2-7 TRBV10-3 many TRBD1 CAISESGQGYEQYF TGTGCCATCAGTGAGTCGGGACAGGGTTACGAGCAGTACTTC
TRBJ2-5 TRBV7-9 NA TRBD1 CASSLSYGTANQETQYF TGTGCCAGCAGCTTGAGCTATGGGACAGCGAACCAAGAGACCCAGTACTTC
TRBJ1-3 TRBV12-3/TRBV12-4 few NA CASSLLTLGTGNTIYF TGTGCCAGCAGTTTGCTAACACTTGGTACGGGAAACACCATATATTTT
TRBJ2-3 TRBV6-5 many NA CASSYEVADTQYF TGTGCCAGCAGTTATGAGGTGGCAGATACGCAGTATTTT
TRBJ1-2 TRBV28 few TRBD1 CASSLVGQGDNTF TGTGCCAGCAGTTTGGTGGGACAGGGGGATAACACCTTC
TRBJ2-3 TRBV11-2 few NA CASSLLYSGKDTQYF TGTGCCAGCAGCTTACTGTACAGCGGAAAAGATACGCAGTATTTT
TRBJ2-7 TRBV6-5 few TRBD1 CASSYAPGTGAHYEQYF TGTGCCAGCAGTTACGCCCCCGGGACAGGGGCACACTACGAGCAGTACTTC
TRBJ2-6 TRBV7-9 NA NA CASSLDLSGANVLTF TGTGCCAGCAGCTTAGACCTCTCTGGGGCCAACGTCCTGACTTTC
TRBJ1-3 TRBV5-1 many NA CASSLSGLISGNTIYF TGCGCCAGCAGCTTGAGCGGACTAATCTCTGGAAACACCATATATTTT
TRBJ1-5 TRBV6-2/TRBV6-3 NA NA CASRDVRNQPQHF TGTGCCAGCAGGGACGTCCGCAATCAGCCCCAGCATTTT
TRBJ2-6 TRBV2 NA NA CEYVGRVFTGANVLTF TGTGAATATGTGGGCCGAGTCTTCACTGGGGCCAACGTCCTGACTTTC
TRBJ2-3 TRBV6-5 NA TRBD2 CASSYSVAGITDTQYF TGTGCCAGCAGTTACTCGGTAGCGGGTATCACAGATACGCAGTATTTT
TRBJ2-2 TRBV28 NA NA CAMGPGRGQGDTGELFF TGTGCCATGGGCCCCGGGCGGGGCCAGGGAGACACCGGGGAGCTGTTTTTT
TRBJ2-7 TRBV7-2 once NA CASSLVGQRYEQYF TGTGCCAGCAGCTTAGTGGGACAACGCTACGAGCAGTACTTC
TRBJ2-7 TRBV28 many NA CASSQSLRSSYEQYF TGTGCCAGCAGCCAATCGCTAAGAAGCTCCTACGAGCAGTACTTC
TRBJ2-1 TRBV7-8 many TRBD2 CASSLASGGASYNEQFF TGTGCCAGCAGCTTAGCTAGCGGGGGGGCCTCCTACAATGAGCAGTTCTTC